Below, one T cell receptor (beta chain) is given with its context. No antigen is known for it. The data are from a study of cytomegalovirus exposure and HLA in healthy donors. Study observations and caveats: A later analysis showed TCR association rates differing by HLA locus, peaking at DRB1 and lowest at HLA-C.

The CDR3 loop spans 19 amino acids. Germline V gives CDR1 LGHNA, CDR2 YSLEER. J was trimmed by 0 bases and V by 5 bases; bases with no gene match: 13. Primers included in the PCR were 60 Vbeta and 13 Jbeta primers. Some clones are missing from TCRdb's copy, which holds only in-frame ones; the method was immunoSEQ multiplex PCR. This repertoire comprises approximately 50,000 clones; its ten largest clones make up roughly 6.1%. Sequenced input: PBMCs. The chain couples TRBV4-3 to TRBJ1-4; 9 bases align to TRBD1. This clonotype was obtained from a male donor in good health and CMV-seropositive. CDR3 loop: CASSYKHGTGHSTNEKLFF. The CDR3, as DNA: TGCGCCAGCAGCTACAAGCACGGGACAGGGCATTCAACTAATGAAAAACTGTTTTTT.